The 19 T cell receptor beta chains listed next were all sequenced from one sample in a study of T-cell memory formation after mild COVID-19 (dated by TCRdb to the early 2020s). The receptor library was made with 5' RACE. The sequencer listed for this sample is Illumina NovaSeq 6000. TCRdb reanalyzed the raw reads on its own, using fastp at Q25 for trimming and MiXCR for clone calling, and kept in-frame beta chains. Each CDR3 protein appears once, grouped with its most common genes and DNA. Recorded for this sample are approximately 89,000 distinct CDR3 sequences; 10% to 15% of them occurred a single time. Around 41% of the sample is held by the ten biggest clonotypes. The sequenced sample consisted of PBMCs or a T cell subset sorted from them (not recorded which). The receptor set was obtained from a man between 18 and 35 years old who had mild COVID-19 (a few samples of this study predate the infection). The sample titles of this study are shuffled in the database, so cell type and time point are left out; the donor was told from shared clones.

The sample holds many counts of this clonotype. The V and J genes are TRBV7-9 and TRBJ2-5; D is tentatively TRBD1 or TRBD2 (5 bases each). V lost 5 bases and J lost 5, with 21 bases in between. CDR1 and CDR2 (germline): SEHNR, FQNEAQ (reference sequence). CDR3 length: 16 amino acids. In DNA, the CDR3 is TGTGCCAGCAGCCCCGCCGGGACGAAGAAGGGGGAGACCCAGTACTTC. As protein: CASSPAGTKKGETQYF. Variable domain in full (rest from reference TRBV7-9 and TRBJ2-5): DTGVSQNPRHKITKRGQNVTFRCDPISEHNRLYWYRQTLGQGPEFLTYFQNEAQLEKSRLLSDRFSAERPKGSFSTLEIQRTEQGDSAMYLCASSPAGTKKGETQYFGPGTRLLVL.

The DNA for the CDR3 is TGTGCCAGCAGTTACGATGGGGACAAAAGTCCGAGTAGCAATCAGCCCCAGCATTTT. As protein: CASSYDGDKSPSSNQPQHF. The rearrangement links TRBV6-2 or TRBV6-3 to TRBJ1-5; TRBD1 might be the D (6 bases). The germline V gene has CDR1 MNHEY and CDR2 SVGEGT. The CDR3 has 19 residues. The V and J ends lost 2 bases and 0 bases respectively, with 20 bases between them.

This clonotype was observed a handful of times. The CDR3 loop reads CASRETGWSNQPQHF. The CDR3 nucleotides are TGTGCCAGCAGGGAAACAGGATGGAGCAATCAGCCCCAGCATTTT. This sequence joins TRBV2 and TRBJ1-5, with a tentative D call TRBD1 (5 bases). There are 15 residues in the CDR3. Between the trimmed V and J ends, which lost 6 bases and 1 base, there was a span of 13 bases. The germline gives CDR1 SNHLY, CDR2 FYNNEI.

The gene calls are TRBV7-2 and TRBJ1-5, with TRBD1 matching over 8 bases. This CDR3 contains 15 residues. With 5 bases clipped from V and 0 bases from J, the junction kept 3 bases outside the gene matches. Germline-derived CDR1 and CDR2 are SGHTA and FQGNSA. Here the CDR3 DNA reads TGTGCCAGCAGCCCCGGGACAGGTAGCAATCAGCCCCAGCATTTT. Its protein is CASSPGTGSNQPQHF.

Ten or more counts support this clonotype. The chain combines TRBV5-6 with TRBJ2-1; D is possibly TRBD1 (6 bases). The V and J ends lost 2 bases and 3 bases respectively, with 12 bases between them. Germline CDR1 reads SGHDT; CDR2 reads YYEEEE. The CDR3 runs 15 residues. CDR3 sequence reads: CASSFRQGRYNEQFF. In DNA, the CDR3 is TGTGCCAGCAGCTTTCGGCAGGGGCGCTACAATGAGCAGTTCTTC. Together with reference TRBV5-6 and TRBJ2-1, the CDR3 gives the full variable domain: DAGVTQSPTHLIKTRGQQVTLRCSPKSGHDTVSWYQQALGQGPQFIFQYYEEEERQRGNFPDRFSGHQFPNYSSELNVNALLLGDSALYLCASSFRQGRYNEQFFGPGTRLTVL.

This clonotype appeared a few times. The rearrangement uses TRBV7-2 and TRBJ2-5; 11 bases align to TRBD1. V shed 2 bases, J shed 4 bases, and the junction held 6 bases outside the gene matches. Germline V gene data show CDR1 as SGHTA and CDR2 as FQGNSA. CDR3 length: 16 amino acids. The CDR3 DNA reads TGTGCCAGCAGCTTACTCCGGACAGGGGGCGGAGAGACCCAGTACTTC. The encoded protein is CASSLLRTGGGETQYF.

This clonotype was seen more than once but under ten times. This sequence joins TRBV5-1 and TRBJ2-1, with 7 nucleotides matching TRBD2. The V gene end was trimmed by 5 bases and the J gene end by 0 bases; junction bases not matched to a gene: 5. Germline CDR1 is SGHRS and CDR2 is YFSETQ. There are 15 residues in the CDR3. DNA for the CDR3: TGCGCCAGCAGACCGAGCGGGGACTCCTACAATGAGCAGTTCTTC. Protein product: CASRPSGDSYNEQFF. Variable domain in full (rest from reference TRBV5-1 and TRBJ2-1): KAGVTQTPRYLIKTRGQQVTLSCSPISGHRSVSWYQQTPGQGLQFLFEYFSETQRNKGNFPGRFSGRQFSNSRSEMNVSTLELGDSALYLCASRPSGDSYNEQFFGPGTRLTVL.

V and J are TRBV7-9 and TRBJ1-1; D may be TRBD1 (6 bases). This CDR3 is built from 16 residues. Per the germline V gene, CDR1 is SEHNR and CDR2 is FQNEAQ (reference sequence). V lost 2 bases and J lost 1, with 14 bases in between. The CDR3 region has the DNA TGTGCCAGCAGCTTATACCCCCAGGGGCGGAACACTGAAGCTTTCTTT. It translates to CASSLYPQGRNTEAFF.

The chain carries TRBV27 and TRBJ2-3; D possibly uses TRBD1 or TRBD2 (6 bases each). Deletions cut 2 bases from V and 0 bases from J, with 9 bases between. Per germline, CDR1 MNHEY and CDR2 SMNVEV (reference sequence). CDR3 size: 15 residues. The CDR3 loop is CASSLPGASTDTQYF. The CDR3 region has the DNA TGTGCCAGCAGTTTACCGGGGGCCAGCACAGATACGCAGTATTTT.

J is TRBJ1-4 and V is TRBV11-2, with 10 bases fitting TRBD1. The germline gives CDR1 SGHAT, CDR2 FQNNGV. Germline trimming cut 4 bases from V and 6 bases from J; bases unmatched to any gene: 8. The CDR3 runs to 16 residues. CDR3 DNA sequence: TGTGCCAGCAGCTCAGAAACCGGGACAGGGGATGAAAAACTGTTTTTT. It codes for CASSSETGTGDEKLFF.

This clonotype was seen a few times. J is TRBJ2-1 and V is TRBV11-2; D gene unclear. The germline CDR1 and CDR2 sequences are SGHAT and FQNNGV. V was clipped by 4 bases and J by 9 bases, with 13 bases between them. The CDR3 spans 13 residues. The CDR3 reads CASSYRPGGEQFF. The CDR3 DNA is TGTGCCAGCAGCTACCGGCCGGGCGGTGAGCAGTTCTTC.

A few counts support this clonotype. The rearrangement joins TRBV9 to TRBJ2-1; maybe TRBD2 (5 bases). Germline loops: CDR1 SGDLS, CDR2 YYNGEE. The CDR3 has 14 amino acids. V was clipped by 4 bases and J by 5 bases, with 13 bases between them. DNA of the CDR3: TGTGCCAGCAGCCTAGGGATCGGGGACAATGAGCAGTTCTTC. This encodes CASSLGIGDNEQFF.

The CDR3 bases are TGTGCCAGCTCACACACAGGGTACACTGAAGCTTTCTTT. The encoded protein is CASSHTGYTEAFF. V gene TRBV18 combines with J gene TRBJ1-1, with a tentative D call TRBD1 (6 bases). Per germline, CDR1 KGHSH and CDR2 LQKENI. This CDR3 has 13 residues. Deletions cut 4 bases from V and 3 bases from J, with 9 bases between.

This clonotype was observed a handful of times. The chain joins TRBV2 to TRBJ1-2, with 9 bases identical to TRBD1. Trimming at V came to 4 bases and at J to 5 bases, leaving 2 bases not matched to a gene. Germline V gives CDR1 SNHLY, CDR2 FYNNEI. This CDR3 region has 13 residues. CDR3 residues: CASSAGQGYGYTF. The CDR3 nucleotides are TGTGCCAGCAGTGCGGGACAGGGTTATGGCTACACCTTC.

This clonotype has a handful of counts. The chain couples TRBV5-1 to TRBJ2-2, with TRBD1 matching over 11 bases. Germline CDR1 reads SGHRS; CDR2 reads YFSETQ. Trimming cost V 0 bases and J 4 bases; bases outside gene matches: 5. The CDR3 loop spans 17 amino acids. The CDR3 DNA reads TGCGCCAGCAGCTTGGCTGTCGGGACAGGGGGCACCGGGGAGCTGTTTTTT. Its protein product is CASSLAVGTGGTGELFF. The complete variable domain, with remaining parts taken from reference TRBV5-1 and TRBJ2-2, reads KAGVTQTPRYLIKTRGQQVTLSCSPISGHRSVSWYQQTPGQGLQFLFEYFSETQRNKGNFPGRFSGRQFSNSRSEMNVSTLELGDSALYLCASSLAVGTGGTGELFFGEGSRLTVL.

At least ten counts were recorded for this clonotype. CDR3 residues: CASSYPLDRRNEQFF. The DNA for the CDR3 is TGTGCCAGCAGCTACCCCTTGGACAGGCGAAATGAGCAGTTCTTC. The chain uses TRBV7-9 and TRBJ2-1, with 7 nucleotides matching TRBD1. Trimming cost V 4 bases and J 7 bases; bases outside gene matches: 10. The germline gives CDR1 SEHNR, CDR2 FQNEAQ (reference sequence). This CDR3 has 15 amino acids.

This chain links TRBV6-2 or TRBV6-3 with TRBJ2-1; a weak D match, TRBD2 (5 bases). V was clipped by 2 bases and J by 6 bases, with 14 bases between them. The length of the CDR3 is 15 residues. Germline CDR1 MNHEY, CDR2 SVGEGT. CDR3 residues: CASSYRVTGGNEQFF. CDR3 bases: TGTGCCAGCAGTTACAGGGTCACTGGAGGCAATGAGCAGTTCTTC.

This clonotype appeared a few times. This sequence joins TRBV19 and TRBJ1-4; D unclear. The germline V gene has CDR1 LNHDA and CDR2 SQIVND (reference sequence). V was shortened by 9 bases and J by 0 bases, with 2 bases between the two germline ends. The CDR3 length is 11 residues. CDR3 coding DNA: TGTGCCAGCTCAACTAATGAAAAACTGTTTTTT. Its translation is CASSTNEKLFF.

This sequence joins TRBV7-9 and TRBJ2-7; maybe TRBD2 (5 bases). This CDR3 is built from 15 residues. V was trimmed by 5 bases and J by 1 base, leaving 15 bases between them. Germline V gene lookup returns CDR1 SEHNR and CDR2 FQNEAQ (reference sequence). The CDR3 reads CASSPPGEGSYEQYF. The CDR3 region has the DNA TGTGCCAGCAGCCCCCCCGGGGAAGGTTCCTACGAGCAGTACTTC.